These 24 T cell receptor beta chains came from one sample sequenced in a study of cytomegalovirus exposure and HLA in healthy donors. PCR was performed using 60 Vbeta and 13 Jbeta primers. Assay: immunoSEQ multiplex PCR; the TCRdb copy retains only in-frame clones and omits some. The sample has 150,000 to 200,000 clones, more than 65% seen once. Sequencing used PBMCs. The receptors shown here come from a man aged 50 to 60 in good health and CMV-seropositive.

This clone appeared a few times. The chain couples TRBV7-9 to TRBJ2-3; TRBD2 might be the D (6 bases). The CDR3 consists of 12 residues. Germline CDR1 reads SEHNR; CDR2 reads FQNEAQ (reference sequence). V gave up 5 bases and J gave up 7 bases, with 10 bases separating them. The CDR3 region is CASSRDSYTQYF. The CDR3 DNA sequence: TGTGCCAGCAGCCGGGACTCCTATACGCAGTATTTT.

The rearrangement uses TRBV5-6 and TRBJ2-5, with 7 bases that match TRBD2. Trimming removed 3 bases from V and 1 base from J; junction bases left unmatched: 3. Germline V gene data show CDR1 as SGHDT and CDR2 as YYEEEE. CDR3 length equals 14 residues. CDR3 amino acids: CASSWGGPQETQYF. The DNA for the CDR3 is TGTGCCAGCAGCTGGGGGGGACCCCAAGAGACCCAGTACTTC. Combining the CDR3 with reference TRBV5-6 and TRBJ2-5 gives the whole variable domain DAGVTQSPTHLIKTRGQQVTLRCSPKSGHDTVSWYQQALGQGPQFIFQYYEEEERQRGNFPDRFSGHQFPNYSSELNVNALLLGDSALYLCASSWGGPQETQYFGPGTRLLVL.

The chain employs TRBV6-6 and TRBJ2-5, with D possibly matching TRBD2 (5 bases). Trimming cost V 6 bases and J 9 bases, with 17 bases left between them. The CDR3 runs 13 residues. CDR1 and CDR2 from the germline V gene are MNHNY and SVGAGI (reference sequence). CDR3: CASSYTRSEAQYF. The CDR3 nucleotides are TGTGCCAGCAGCTATACTAGGTCGGAGGCCCAGTACTTC.

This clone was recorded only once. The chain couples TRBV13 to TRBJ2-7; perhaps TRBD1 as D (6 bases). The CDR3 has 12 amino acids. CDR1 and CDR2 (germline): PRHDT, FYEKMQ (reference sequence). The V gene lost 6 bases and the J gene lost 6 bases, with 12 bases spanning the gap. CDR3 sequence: CASSFLGGEQYF. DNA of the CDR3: TGTGCCAGCAGTTTTTTAGGGGGCGAGCAGTACTTC.

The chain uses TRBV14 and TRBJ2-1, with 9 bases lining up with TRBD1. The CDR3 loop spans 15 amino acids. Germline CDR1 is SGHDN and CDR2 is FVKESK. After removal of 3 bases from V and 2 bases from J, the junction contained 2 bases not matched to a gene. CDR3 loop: CASSQWTGAYNEQFF. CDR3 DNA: TGTGCCAGCAGCCAGTGGACAGGGGCCTACAATGAGCAGTTCTTC.

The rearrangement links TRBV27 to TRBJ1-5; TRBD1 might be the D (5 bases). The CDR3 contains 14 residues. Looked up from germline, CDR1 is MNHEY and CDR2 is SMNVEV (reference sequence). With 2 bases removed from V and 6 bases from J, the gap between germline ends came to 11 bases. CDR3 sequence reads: CASSLMGGGQPQHF. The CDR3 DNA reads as TGTGCCAGCAGTTTAATGGGGGGGGGTCAGCCCCAGCATTTT.

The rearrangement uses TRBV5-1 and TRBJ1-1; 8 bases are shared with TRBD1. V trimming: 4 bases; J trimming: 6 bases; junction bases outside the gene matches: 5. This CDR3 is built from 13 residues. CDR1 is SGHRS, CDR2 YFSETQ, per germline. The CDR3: CASSQDRVSEAFF. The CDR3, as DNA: TGCGCCAGCAGCCAGGACAGGGTTTCTGAAGCTTTCTTT. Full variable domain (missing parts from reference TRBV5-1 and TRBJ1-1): KAGVTQTPRYLIKTRGQQVTLSCSPISGHRSVSWYQQTPGQGLQFLFEYFSETQRNKGNFPGRFSGRQFSNSRSEMNVSTLELGDSALYLCASSQDRVSEAFFGQGTRLTVV.

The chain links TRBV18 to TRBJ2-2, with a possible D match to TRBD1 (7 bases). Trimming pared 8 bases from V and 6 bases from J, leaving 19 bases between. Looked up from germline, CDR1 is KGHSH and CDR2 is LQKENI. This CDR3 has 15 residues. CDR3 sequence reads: CASAPPGGTAGELFF. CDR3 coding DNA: TGTGCCAGCGCCCCCCCAGGGGGGACGGCCGGGGAGCTGTTTTTT.

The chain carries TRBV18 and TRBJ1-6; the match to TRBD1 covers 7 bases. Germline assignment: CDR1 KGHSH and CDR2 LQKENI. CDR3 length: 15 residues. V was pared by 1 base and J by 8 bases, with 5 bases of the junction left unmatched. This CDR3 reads CASSPRGTVHSPLHF. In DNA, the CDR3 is TGTGCCAGCTCACCACGCGGGACAGTTCATTCACCCCTCCACTTT.

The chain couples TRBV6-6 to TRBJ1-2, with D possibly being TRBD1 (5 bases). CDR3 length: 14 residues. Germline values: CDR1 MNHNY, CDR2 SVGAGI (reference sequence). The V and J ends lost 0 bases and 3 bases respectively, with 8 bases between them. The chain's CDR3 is CASSYSDSHYGYTF. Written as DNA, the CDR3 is TGTGCCAGCAGTTACTCTGACAGCCACTATGGCTACACCTTC.

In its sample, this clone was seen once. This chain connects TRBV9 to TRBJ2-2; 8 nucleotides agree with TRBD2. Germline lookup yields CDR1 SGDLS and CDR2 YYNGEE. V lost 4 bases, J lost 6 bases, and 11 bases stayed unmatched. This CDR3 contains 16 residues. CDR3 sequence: CASSLLPDSGAGELFF. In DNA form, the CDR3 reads TGTGCCAGCAGCCTCCTCCCGGATAGCGGGGCCGGGGAGCTGTTTTTT.

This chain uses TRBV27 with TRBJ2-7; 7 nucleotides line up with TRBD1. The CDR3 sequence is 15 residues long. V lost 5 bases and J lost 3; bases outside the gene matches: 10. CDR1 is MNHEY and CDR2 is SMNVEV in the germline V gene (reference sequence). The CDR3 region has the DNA TGTGCCAGCAGTATCTCCGGGACAGAGCTCTACGAGCAGTACGTC. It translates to CASSISGTELYEQYV.

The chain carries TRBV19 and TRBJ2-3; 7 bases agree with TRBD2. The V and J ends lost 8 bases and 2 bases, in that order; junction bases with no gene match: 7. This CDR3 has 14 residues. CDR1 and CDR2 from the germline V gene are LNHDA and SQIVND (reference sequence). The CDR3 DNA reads TGTGCCAGTGGGAAGCGGGGAAACACAGATACGCAGTATTTT. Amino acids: CASGKRGNTDTQYF.

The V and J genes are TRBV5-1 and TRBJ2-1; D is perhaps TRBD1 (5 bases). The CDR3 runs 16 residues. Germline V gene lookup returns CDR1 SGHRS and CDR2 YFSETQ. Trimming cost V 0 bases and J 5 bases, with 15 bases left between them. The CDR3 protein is CASSLVPGSPNNEQFF. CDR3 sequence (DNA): TGCGCCAGCAGCTTGGTTCCAGGGTCCCCCAACAATGAGCAGTTCTTC. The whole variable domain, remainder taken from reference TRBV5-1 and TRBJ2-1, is KAGVTQTPRYLIKTRGQQVTLSCSPISGHRSVSWYQQTPGQGLQFLFEYFSETQRNKGNFPGRFSGRQFSNSRSEMNVSTLELGDSALYLCASSLVPGSPNNEQFFGPGTRLTVL.

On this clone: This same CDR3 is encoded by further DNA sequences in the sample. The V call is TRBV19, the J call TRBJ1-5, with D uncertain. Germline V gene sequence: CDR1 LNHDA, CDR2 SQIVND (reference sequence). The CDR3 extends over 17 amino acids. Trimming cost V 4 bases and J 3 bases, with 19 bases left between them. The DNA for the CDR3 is TGTGCCAGTAGTACCGCCAAGGGCCTGCGGGACAATCAGCCCCAGCATTTT. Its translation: CASSTAKGLRDNQPQHF.

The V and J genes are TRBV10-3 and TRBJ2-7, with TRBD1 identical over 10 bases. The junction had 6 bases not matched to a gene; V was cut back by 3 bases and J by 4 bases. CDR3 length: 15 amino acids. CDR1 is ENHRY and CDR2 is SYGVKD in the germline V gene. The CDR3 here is CAISDADRGLYEQYF. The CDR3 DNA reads TGTGCCATCAGTGACGCCGACAGGGGGCTGTACGAGCAGTACTTC.

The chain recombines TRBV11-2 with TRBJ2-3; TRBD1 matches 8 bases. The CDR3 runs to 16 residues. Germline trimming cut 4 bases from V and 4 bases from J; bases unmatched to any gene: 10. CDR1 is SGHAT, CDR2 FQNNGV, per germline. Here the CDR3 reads CASSSEGQVAADTQYF. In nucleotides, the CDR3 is TGTGCCAGCAGCTCGGAGGGACAGGTGGCCGCAGATACGCAGTATTTT.

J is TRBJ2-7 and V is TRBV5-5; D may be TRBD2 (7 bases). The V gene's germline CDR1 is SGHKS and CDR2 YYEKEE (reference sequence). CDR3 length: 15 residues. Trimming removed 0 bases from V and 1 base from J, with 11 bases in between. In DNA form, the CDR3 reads TGTGCCAGCAGCTTGGCGGGGGGCGGGTCCTACGAGCAGTACGTC. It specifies CASSLAGGGSYEQYV.

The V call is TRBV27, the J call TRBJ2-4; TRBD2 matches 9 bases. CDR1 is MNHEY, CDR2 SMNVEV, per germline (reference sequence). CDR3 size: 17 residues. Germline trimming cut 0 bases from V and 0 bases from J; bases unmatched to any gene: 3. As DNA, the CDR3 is TGTGCCAGCAGTTTATCGCCAGCGGGAGGAGCCAAAAACATTCAGTACTTC. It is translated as CASSLSPAGGAKNIQYF.

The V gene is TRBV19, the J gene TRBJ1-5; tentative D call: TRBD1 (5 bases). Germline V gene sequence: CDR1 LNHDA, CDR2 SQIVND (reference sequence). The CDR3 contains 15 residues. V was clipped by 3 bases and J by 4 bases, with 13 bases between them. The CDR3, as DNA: TGTGCCAGTAGTATCCAGGGTACGAGGAATCAGCCCCAGCATTTT. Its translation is CASSIQGTRNQPQHF.

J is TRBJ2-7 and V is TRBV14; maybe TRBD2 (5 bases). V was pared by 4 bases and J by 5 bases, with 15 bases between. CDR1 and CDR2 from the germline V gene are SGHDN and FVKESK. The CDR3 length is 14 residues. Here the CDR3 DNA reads TGTGCCAGCAGCCCTTTGCGGGCCGGAAACGAGCAGTACTTC. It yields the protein CASSPLRAGNEQYF.

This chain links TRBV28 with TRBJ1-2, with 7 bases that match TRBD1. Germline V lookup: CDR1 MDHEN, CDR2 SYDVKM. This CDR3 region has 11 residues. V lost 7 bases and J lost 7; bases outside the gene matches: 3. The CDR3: CASNTGVGYTF. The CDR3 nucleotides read TGTGCCAGCAATACAGGGGTTGGCTACACCTTC.

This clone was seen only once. The CDR3 DNA reads as TGTGCCAGCAGCTCGCAAGCGGGGGGGCCTACAGATACGCAGTATTTT. The encoded protein is CASSSQAGGPTDTQYF. The V call is TRBV7-9, the J call TRBJ2-3; TRBD2 agrees at 10 bases. This CDR3 is built from 16 residues. CDR1 is SEHNR, CDR2 FQNEAQ, per germline (reference sequence). V lost 4 bases and J lost 3; bases outside the gene matches: 7.

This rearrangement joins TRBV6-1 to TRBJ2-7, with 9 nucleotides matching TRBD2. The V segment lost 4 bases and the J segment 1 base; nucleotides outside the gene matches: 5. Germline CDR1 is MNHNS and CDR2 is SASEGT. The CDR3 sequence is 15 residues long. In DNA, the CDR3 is TGTGCCAGCAGTGGGTCTAGCGGGAATTCCTACGAGCAGTACTTC. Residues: CASSGSSGNSYEQYF.